These T cell receptor beta chains were read from a single sample in a study of CD8+ T cells in alopecia areata. TCRdb keeps only in-frame clones here, not all; method: immunoSEQ multiplex PCR. Here the sample spans some 58,000 clones, 35% to 55% being singletons. This specimen was CD8+ T cells sorted from blood, taken at roughly week 38, from a patient treated with tofacitinib. Receptors originate from a human donor with alopecia areata. Both conserved end residues are part of each CDR3. The D gene is left open where the match is weak. Not every row has a clone size; where given, it reads once, few, many or a size class.

NA	TRBV6-6	TRBJ1-1	NA	CASTLSGGNTEAFF	TGTGCCAGCACCCTCTCAGGAGGGAACACTGAAGCTTTCTTT
NA	TRBV29-1	TRBJ2-3	NA	CSVGGSLSDTQYF	TGCAGCGTTGGTGGTAGTTTGTCAGATACGCAGTATTTT
few	TRBV6-4	TRBJ2-1	TRBD1	CASSNGQGPYNEQFF	TGTGCCAGCAGTAATGGACAGGGCCCCTACAATGAGCAGTTCTTC
few	TRBV6-6	TRBJ1-4	NA	CASNRKLFF	TGTGCCAGCAATCGAAAACTGTTTTTT
medium-sized	TRBV19	TRBJ2-1	TRBD2	CASTHGAGGFNEQFF	TGTGCCAGCACCCACGGAGCGGGAGGGTTCAATGAGCAGTTCTTC
NA	TRBV7-2	TRBJ2-5	NA	CASTPDRGMETQYF	TGTGCCAGCACCCCAGACCGGGGAATGGAGACCCAGTACTTC
NA	TRBV11-2	TRBJ1-1	NA	CASSLGVEAFF	TGTGCCAGCAGCTTGGGGGTTGAAGCTTTCTTT
few	TRBV25-1	TRBJ2-4	NA	CASSDGQLKNIQYF	TGTGCCAGCAGTGACGGACAGCTAAAAAACATTCAGTACTTC
once	TRBV28	TRBJ2-1	NA	CASSSRDEQFF	TGTGCCAGCAGCTCGAGAGATGAGCAGTTCTTC
few	TRBV5-1	TRBJ2-5	NA	CASSWGQGSGEETQYF	TGCGCCAGCAGCTGGGGGCAGGGGAGCGGCGAGGAGACCCAGTACTTC
few	TRBV4-3	TRBJ2-2	NA	CASSLGTALFF	TGCGCCAGCAGCCTGGGGACGGCGCTGTTTTTT
few	TRBV29-1	TRBJ2-1	NA	CSSFEYNEQFF	TGCAGCTCGTTCGAGTACAATGAGCAGTTCTTC
few	TRBV4-1	TRBJ2-5	TRBD2	CASSQVLGGETQYF	TGCGCCAGCAGCCAAGTGTTGGGGGGGGAGACCCAGTACTTC
NA	TRBV7-9	TRBJ2-6	NA	CASSFPSGTGVSGANVLTF	TGTGCCAGCAGCTTTCCTTCCGGGACCGGCGTATCTGGGGCCAACGTCCTGACTTTC
few	TRBV29-1	TRBJ2-5	TRBD2	CSVEGIAGEGETQYF	TGCAGCGTTGAAGGTATAGCGGGAGAAGGAGAGACCCAGTACTTC
NA	TRBV5-1	TRBJ1-1	TRBD1	CASSWTGATTEAFF	TGCGCCAGCAGCTGGACAGGGGCGACCACTGAAGCTTTCTTT
NA	TRBV2	TRBJ2-7	NA	CASRGQDYEQYF	TGTGCCAGCCGAGGACAAGACTACGAGCAGTACTTC
NA	TRBV9	TRBJ2-1	NA	CASSGGPHEQFF	TGTGCCAGCAGCGGGGGACCCCATGAGCAGTTCTTC
NA	TRBV11-2	TRBJ2-5	NA	CASRGVRETQYF	TGTGCCAGCAGGGGTGTTCGAGAGACCCAGTACTTC
NA	TRBV29-1	TRBJ2-7	NA	CSVRDGYEQYF	TGCAGCGTCAGGGACGGCTACGAGCAGTACTTC
NA	TRBV19	TRBJ2-7	NA	CASSIGLAENEQYF	TGTGCCAGTAGTATCGGGCTAGCTGAGAACGAGCAGTACTTC
few	TRBV6-5	TRBJ2-2	NA	CASSYEVGSPGELFF	TGTGCCAGCAGTTACGAAGTAGGGAGTCCCGGGGAGCTGTTTTTT
NA	TRBV4-1	TRBJ2-7	NA	CASSQDNTGLPYEQYF	TGCGCCAGCAGCCAAGATAACACGGGACTTCCCTACGAGCAGTACTTC
few	TRBV28	TRBJ2-7	NA	CASTGSWARSEQYF	TGTGCCAGCACCGGGAGCTGGGCACGTAGTGAGCAGTACTTC
few	TRBV25-1	TRBJ1-4	NA	CASSEPGNNEKLFF	TGTGCCAGCAGTGAACCAGGCAATAATGAAAAACTGTTTTTT
NA	TRBV7-9	TRBJ2-1	NA	CASHATAGFTNNEQFF	TGTGCCAGCCACGCCACGGCGGGATTCACCAACAATGAGCAGTTCTTC
NA	TRBV9	TRBJ1-1	NA	CASSVVGENTEAFF	TGTGCCAGCAGCGTAGTCGGGGAGAACACTGAAGCTTTCTTT
NA	TRBV19	TRBJ2-3	NA	CASRRTDTQYF	TGTGCCAGCCGACGCACAGATACGCAGTATTTT
NA	TRBV5-1	TRBJ2-4	NA	CASSLVQGSGKNIQYF	TGCGCCAGCAGCTTGGTACAGGGATCGGGCAAAAACATTCAGTACTTC